These T cell receptor beta chains were read from a single sample in a study of read filtering for tumor transcriptome and immune sequencing. Each CDR3 protein gets one entry after TCRdb re-called the reads with MiXCR. The data hold about 57,000 distinct CDR3 sequences, with roughly 19% observed a single time. Sequencing was performed on a population of CD138-negative cells sorted from bone marrow. The receptors were gathered from a donor at least 40 years old with multiple myeloma. CDR3s include the opening cysteine and the closing phenylalanine or tryptophan. Fields, in order: V gene, J gene, D gene, clone size, CDR3 protein, CDR3 DNA. D genes are given only for firm matches. Size is stated for part of the rows, as once, few or many counts, or as a class when the clone is expanded.

V gene: TRBV5-1; J gene: TRBJ1-4; D gene: .; clone size: few; CDR3 protein: CASSLDLAGMDEKLFF; CDR3 DNA: TGCGCCAGCAGCTTGGACCTGGCGGGGATGGATGAAAAACTGTTTTTT
V gene: TRBV7-9; J gene: TRBJ1-5; D gene: .; clone size: many; CDR3 protein: CASSPEGGDQPQHF; CDR3 DNA: TGTGCCAGCAGCCCCGAGGGCGGGGATCAGCCCCAGCATTTT
V gene: TRBV7-2; J gene: TRBJ2-1; D gene: TRBD2; clone size: many; CDR3 protein: CASSLELGAGPYNEQFF; CDR3 DNA: TGTGCCAGCAGCTTAGAGCTGGGAGCGGGACCGTACAATGAGCAGTTCTTC
V gene: TRBV9; J gene: TRBJ2-6; D gene: TRBD1; clone size: many; CDR3 protein: CASSVDPDRADSGANVLTF; CDR3 DNA: TGTGCCAGCAGCGTCGACCCCGACAGGGCAGATTCTGGGGCCAACGTCCTGACTTTC
V gene: TRBV27; J gene: TRBJ2-1; D gene: TRBD1; clone size: .; CDR3 protein: CASSSDRASEQFF; CDR3 DNA: TGTGCCAGCAGTTCGGACAGGGCCTCTGAGCAGTTCTTC
V gene: TRBV30; J gene: TRBJ1-3; D gene: TRBD1; clone size: .; CDR3 protein: CAWSKGQPGNSIYF; CDR3 DNA: TGTGCCTGGAGTAAGGGACAGCCTGGAAACTCCATATATTTT
V gene: TRBV5-1; J gene: TRBJ2-3; D gene: TRBD2; clone size: many; CDR3 protein: CASSLPSGVGTDTQYF; CDR3 DNA: TGCGCCAGCAGCTTGCCCAGCGGGGTCGGGACAGATACGCAGTATTTT
V gene: TRBV20-1; J gene: TRBJ1-1; D gene: .; clone size: .; CDR3 protein: CSAREMGRYTEAFF; CDR3 DNA: TGCAGTGCTAGAGAAATGGGACGGTACACTGAAGCTTTCTTT
V gene: TRBV29-1; J gene: TRBJ2-1; D gene: .; clone size: many; CDR3 protein: CSVDKGRIRNEQFF; CDR3 DNA: TGCAGCGTTGACAAGGGGCGCATACGGAATGAGCAGTTCTTC
V gene: TRBV7-2; J gene: TRBJ2-3; D gene: TRBD2; clone size: .; CDR3 protein: CASSLEGLTTDMQYF; CDR3 DNA: TGTGCCAGCAGCTTAGAGGGACTAACCACAGATATGCAGTATTTT
V gene: TRBV5-1; J gene: TRBJ1-1; D gene: TRBD1; clone size: many; CDR3 protein: CASSRTGTEIEAFF; CDR3 DNA: TGCGCCAGCAGCAGAACCGGGACAGAGATTGAAGCTTTCTTT
V gene: TRBV28; J gene: TRBJ1-2; D gene: .; clone size: many; CDR3 protein: CASSFPRPSYGYTF; CDR3 DNA: TGTGCCAGCAGTTTTCCCAGACCTAGCTATGGCTACACCTTC
V gene: TRBV5-1; J gene: TRBJ1-1; D gene: TRBD1; clone size: many; CDR3 protein: CASSLNRGAPSTEAFF; CDR3 DNA: TGCGCCAGCAGCTTGAACAGGGGGGCTCCTTCCACTGAAGCTTTCTTT
V gene: TRBV5-1; J gene: TRBJ1-2; D gene: .; clone size: once; CDR3 protein: CASSLVADTYGYTF; CDR3 DNA: TGCGCCAGCAGCTTGGTGGCAGACACCTATGGCTACACCTTC
V gene: TRBV28; J gene: TRBJ1-1; D gene: .; clone size: .; CDR3 protein: CAIVRRNTEAFF; CDR3 DNA: TGTGCCATTGTCAGGAGGAACACTGAAGCTTTCTTT
V gene: TRBV20-1; J gene: TRBJ1-3; D gene: .; clone size: many; CDR3 protein: CSASQGGPGNTIYF; CDR3 DNA: TGCAGTGCTAGTCAGGGAGGGCCTGGAAACACCATATATTTT
V gene: TRBV7-8; J gene: TRBJ1-3; D gene: .; clone size: few; CDR3 protein: CASSLNSGTNGNTIYF; CDR3 DNA: TGTGCCAGCAGCTTAAATTCAGGGACCAATGGAAACACCATATATTTT
V gene: TRBV20-1; J gene: TRBJ2-3; D gene: .; clone size: .; CDR3 protein: CTARVGASTDTQYF; CDR3 DNA: TGCACTGCCCGCGTTGGGGCTAGCACAGATACGCAGTATTTT
V gene: TRBV28; J gene: TRBJ2-1; D gene: TRBD2; clone size: many; CDR3 protein: CASSSPTSAYNEQFF; CDR3 DNA: TGTGCCAGCAGTTCCCCAACTAGCGCCTACAATGAGCAGTTCTTC
V gene: TRBV5-5; J gene: TRBJ2-6; D gene: .; clone size: .; CDR3 protein: CASTQVSSGANVLNF; CDR3 DNA: TGTGCCAGCACCCAGGTTTCCTCTGGGGCCAACGTCCTGAATTTC
V gene: TRBV9; J gene: TRBJ2-2; D gene: TRBD1; clone size: few; CDR3 protein: CASSPGTGGPGELFF; CDR3 DNA: TGTGCCAGCAGCCCGGGGACAGGGGGCCCCGGGGAGCTGTTTTTT
V gene: TRBV20-1; J gene: TRBJ1-6; D gene: .; clone size: few; CDR3 protein: CSARGAWNSPLHF; CDR3 DNA: TGCAGTGCTAGGGGGGCGTGGAATTCACCCCTCCACTTT
V gene: TRBV4-1; J gene: TRBJ1-2; D gene: .; clone size: .; CDR3 protein: CASSQDQQAALVYGNTF; CDR3 DNA: TGCGCCAGCAGCCAAGACCAACAGGCCGCCTTAGTATATGGCAACACCTTC
V gene: TRBV18; J gene: TRBJ2-7; D gene: .; clone size: .; CDR3 protein: CASSPPSSRGAYEQYF; CDR3 DNA: TGTGCCAGCTCACCACCGAGCTCCAGGGGAGCGTACGAGCAGTACTTC
V gene: TRBV20-1; J gene: TRBJ2-1; D gene: TRBD2; clone size: many; CDR3 protein: CSANPVAGGTNEQFF; CDR3 DNA: TGCAGTGCCAACCCCGTCGCGGGGGGGACGAATGAGCAGTTCTTC
V gene: TRBV28; J gene: TRBJ1-3; D gene: .; clone size: few; CDR3 protein: CASSLDSDLSGNTIYF; CDR3 DNA: TGTGCCAGCAGTTTGGACAGCGATCTCTCTGGAAACACCATATATTTT
V gene: TRBV29-1; J gene: TRBJ2-5; D gene: TRBD1; clone size: many; CDR3 protein: CSVKTGGQETQYF; CDR3 DNA: TGCAGCGTTAAAACAGGGGGCCAAGAGACCCAGTACTTC
V gene: TRBV7-9; J gene: TRBJ2-2; D gene: .; clone size: many; CDR3 protein: CASRPGRTGTNTGELFF; CDR3 DNA: TGTGCCAGCAGGCCGGGCCGAACCGGGACTAACACCGGGGAGCTGTTTTTT
V gene: TRBV6-1; J gene: TRBJ2-7; D gene: .; clone size: many; CDR3 protein: CASSEGGSNYEQYF; CDR3 DNA: TGTGCCAGCAGTGAAGGCGGCAGTAACTACGAGCAGTACTTC
V gene: TRBV6-5; J gene: TRBJ2-1; D gene: TRBD2; clone size: many; CDR3 protein: CASSYSYASGGGNEQFF; CDR3 DNA: TGTGCCAGCAGTTACTCGTATGCCAGCGGGGGGGGGAATGAGCAGTTCTTC
V gene: TRBV7-2; J gene: TRBJ1-5; D gene: .; clone size: .; CDR3 protein: CASSLFWGGSNQPQHF; CDR3 DNA: TGTGCCAGCAGCTTATTCTGGGGGGGGAGCAATCAGCCCCAGCATTTT
V gene: TRBV20-1; J gene: TRBJ2-3; D gene: .; clone size: .; CDR3 protein: CGARGPSDTQYF; CDR3 DNA: TGCGGTGCCCGAGGTCCGTCAGATACGCAGTATTTT
V gene: TRBV7-2; J gene: TRBJ2-5; D gene: TRBD1; clone size: many; CDR3 protein: CASNEDRGQETQYF; CDR3 DNA: TGTGCCAGCAACGAGGACAGGGGTCAAGAGACCCAGTACTTC
V gene: TRBV7-3; J gene: TRBJ1-2; D gene: .; clone size: few; CDR3 protein: CASSNGGGSGYTF; CDR3 DNA: TGTGCCAGCAGCAACGGAGGAGGGTCTGGCTACACCTTC
V gene: TRBV20-1; J gene: TRBJ1-5; D gene: TRBD1; clone size: many; CDR3 protein: CSASRDRGRNQPQHF; CDR3 DNA: TGCAGTGCTAGTCGTGACAGGGGCCGAAATCAGCCCCAGCATTTT
V gene: TRBV20-1; J gene: TRBJ1-1; D gene: .; clone size: .; CDR3 protein: CSAREEDTGEAFF; CDR3 DNA: TGCAGTGCTAGAGAGGAGGACACCGGAGAAGCTTTCTTT
V gene: TRBV28; J gene: TRBJ1-5; D gene: .; clone size: .; CDR3 protein: CASSQGTAYQPQHF; CDR3 DNA: TGTGCCAGCAGTCAGGGGACTGCATATCAGCCCCAGCATTTT
V gene: TRBV20-1; J gene: TRBJ1-1; D gene: .; clone size: many; CDR3 protein: CSASPEQINTEAFF; CDR3 DNA: TGCAGTGCTTCCCCCGAACAGATAAACACTGAAGCTTTCTTT
V gene: TRBV29-1; J gene: TRBJ2-5; D gene: .; clone size: few; CDR3 protein: CSVEDARVSGTQYF; CDR3 DNA: TGCAGCGTTGAAGATGCACGGGTCTCGGGGACCCAGTACTTC
V gene: TRBV28; J gene: TRBJ1-1; D gene: TRBD1; clone size: many; CDR3 protein: CASTSTGGEIEAFF; CDR3 DNA: TGTGCCAGCACCTCTACAGGGGGCGAGATTGAAGCTTTCTTT
V gene: TRBV18; J gene: TRBJ2-5; D gene: .; clone size: many; CDR3 protein: CASSPPNVEETQYF; CDR3 DNA: TGTGCCAGCTCACCACCTAATGTTGAAGAGACCCAGTACTTC
V gene: TRBV18; J gene: TRBJ1-1; D gene: TRBD1; clone size: many; CDR3 protein: CASSPFRGQNTEAFF; CDR3 DNA: TGTGCCAGCTCCCCATTCAGGGGGCAGAACACTGAAGCTTTCTTT
V gene: TRBV7-9; J gene: TRBJ1-6; D gene: .; clone size: many; CDR3 protein: CASTWGGSSYNSPLHF; CDR3 DNA: TGTGCCAGCACCTGGGGGGGAAGCTCCTATAATTCACCCCTCCACTTT
V gene: TRBV7-9; J gene: TRBJ2-3; D gene: .; clone size: many; CDR3 protein: CASSFNTQYF; CDR3 DNA: TGTGCCAGCAGCTTCAATACGCAGTATTTT
V gene: TRBV10-3; J gene: TRBJ2-5; D gene: TRBD1; clone size: .; CDR3 protein: CAISDGGQVQESQYF; CDR3 DNA: TGTGCCATCAGTGATGGTGGACAGGTCCAAGAGAGCCAGTACTTC
V gene: TRBV19; J gene: TRBJ2-3; D gene: TRBD2; clone size: .; CDR3 protein: CASRPSGITDTQYF; CDR3 DNA: TGTGCCAGTAGGCCCAGCGGGATAACAGATACGCAGTATTTT
V gene: TRBV4-1; J gene: TRBJ2-3; D gene: .; clone size: .; CDR3 protein: CASSQEERDRQNTQYF; CDR3 DNA: TGCGCCAGCAGCCAAGAGGAACGGGACCGTCAAAATACGCAGTATTTT
V gene: TRBV5-1; J gene: TRBJ2-1; D gene: TRBD2; clone size: many; CDR3 protein: CASSSAGGTYNEQFF; CDR3 DNA: TGCGCCAGCAGCTCTGCGGGAGGAACTTACAATGAGCAGTTCTTC
V gene: TRBV20-1; J gene: TRBJ1-1; D gene: .; clone size: many; CDR3 protein: CSARSLMNTEAFF; CDR3 DNA: TGCAGTGCTAGAAGCCTGATGAACACTGAAGCTTTCTTT
V gene: TRBV28; J gene: TRBJ2-5; D gene: .; clone size: few; CDR3 protein: CASSFRPLKGEETQYF; CDR3 DNA: TGTGCCAGCAGTTTCCGCCCCCTTAAAGGCGAAGAGACCCAGTACTTC
V gene: TRBV20-1; J gene: TRBJ2-3; D gene: TRBD2; clone size: many; CDR3 protein: CSASPQVGLAGDTQYF; CDR3 DNA: TGCAGTGCTAGTCCCCAGGTCGGGCTAGCGGGAGATACGCAGTATTTT
V gene: TRBV20-1; J gene: TRBJ1-1; D gene: .; clone size: few; CDR3 protein: CSARAETGTGTEAFF; CDR3 DNA: TGCAGTGCTAGAGCCGAAACAGGGACGGGAACTGAAGCTTTCTTT
V gene: TRBV27; J gene: TRBJ2-5; D gene: .; clone size: many; CDR3 protein: CASSPNRRETQYF; CDR3 DNA: TGTGCCAGCAGTCCAAACCGCCGGGAGACCCAGTACTTC
V gene: TRBV9; J gene: TRBJ2-2; D gene: TRBD2; clone size: .; CDR3 protein: CASSVEAGGRTGELFF; CDR3 DNA: TGTGCCAGCAGCGTAGAGGCGGGGGGGAGGACCGGGGAGCTGTTCTTT
V gene: TRBV6-1; J gene: TRBJ2-3; D gene: .; clone size: .; CDR3 protein: CASRNTDTQYF; CDR3 DNA: TGTGCCAGCAGGAACACAGATACGCAGTATTTT
V gene: TRBV28; J gene: TRBJ1-1; D gene: .; clone size: few; CDR3 protein: CASSKTGVGTEAFF; CDR3 DNA: TGTGCCAGCAGCAAAACGGGCGTGGGGACTGAAGCTTTCTTT
V gene: TRBV20-1; J gene: TRBJ2-7; D gene: TRBD1; clone size: many; CDR3 protein: CSARGQGDYEQYF; CDR3 DNA: TGCAGTGCTCGAGGACAGGGAGACTACGAGCAGTACTTC
V gene: TRBV6-5; J gene: TRBJ2-7; D gene: TRBD2; clone size: .; CDR3 protein: CASRNPAGGYEQYF; CDR3 DNA: TGTGCCAGCCGAAACCCAGCGGGGGGATACGAGCAGTACTTC
V gene: TRBV14; J gene: TRBJ2-7; D gene: TRBD2; clone size: many; CDR3 protein: CASRSTSGGTYEQYF; CDR3 DNA: TGTGCCAGCAGGTCCACTAGCGGGGGGACCTACGAGCAGTACTTC